These 10 T cell receptor beta chains share one sample of origin, sequenced in a study of cytomegalovirus exposure and HLA in healthy donors. PCR was performed using 60 Vbeta and 13 Jbeta primers. Only in-frame clones appear in the TCRdb table, and some are missing; sequencing was by immunoSEQ multiplex PCR. The table lists about 160,000 clones, roughly 73% of them singletons, with around 1.3% in the top ten. The sequencing sample was made of PBMCs. Source of these receptors: a woman aged 25 to 39 in good health and CMV-seronegative.

This clone was observed a single time. This chain links TRBV28 with TRBJ1-2, with 8 bases matching TRBD1. The trim removed 3 bases at V and 7 bases at J, leaving 13 bases unmatched. Germline V gene data show CDR1 as MDHEN and CDR2 as SYDVKM. The CDR3 is made up of 16 amino acids. CDR3 bases: TGTGCCAGCAGTTTGCATGGCCTACAGGGGGAAGGTGGCTACACCTTC. Its translation: CASSLHGLQGEGGYTF.

The rearrangement uses TRBV27 and TRBJ1-5, with 12 bases fitting TRBD1. Trimming cost V 8 bases and J 2 bases; bases outside gene matches: 7. Germline V gene lookup returns CDR1 MNHEY and CDR2 SMNVEV (reference sequence). There are 16 residues in the CDR3. CDR3 DNA sequence: TGTGCCAGCGCCGGGACAGGGGGCGGTGGCAATCAGCCCCAGCATTTT. The encoded protein is CASAGTGGGGNQPQHF.

The chain joins TRBV28 to TRBJ1-2; TRBD1 matches at 7 bases. V shed 5 bases and J 9 bases; nucleotides not matched to a gene: 9. The CDR3 extends over 13 amino acids. Germline CDR1 reads MDHEN; CDR2 reads SYDVKM. The CDR3 region has the DNA TGTGCCAGCAGTCTCGACAGGGAAGCTAGCTACACCTTC. This encodes CASSLDREASYTF.

The table lists this clone with a few counts. This sequence joins TRBV7-9 and TRBJ2-5; 12 nucleotides match TRBD2. Germline loops: CDR1 SEHNR, CDR2 FQNEAQ (reference sequence). V gave up 5 bases and J gave up 1 base; unmatched junction bases: 8. The CDR3 loop spans 17 amino acids. CDR3 sequence (DNA): TGTGCCAGCAGCCCAAAAACTAGCGGGGGGACCCAAGAGACCCAGTACTTC. Amino acid sequence: CASSPKTSGGTQETQYF.

The J gene is TRBJ2-1, the V gene TRBV7-9, with D possibly being TRBD2 (6 bases). Germline V lookup: CDR1 SEHNR, CDR2 FQNEAQ (reference sequence). This CDR3 comprises 12 residues. Trimming shortened V by 5 bases and J by 14 bases, and 16 bases separated the two germline ends. The CDR3 is CASSHSGSRKFF. The CDR3 DNA is TGTGCCAGCAGCCATTCCGGGAGTAGGAAGTTCTTC.

On this clone: The same CDR3 also results from other DNA sequences found in this sample. The rearrangement joins TRBV18 to TRBJ2-1; 9 nucleotides line up with TRBD1. V lost 3 bases to trimming and J lost 6 bases; unmatched junction nucleotides: 0. The CDR3 covers 13 residues. Germline V gene sequence: CDR1 KGHSH, CDR2 LQKENI. The CDR3 reads CASSPGQGNEQFF. The CDR3 DNA sequence: TGTGCCAGCTCACCGGGACAGGGCAATGAGCAGTTCTTC.

This sequence joins TRBV6-5 and TRBJ2-7; D may be TRBD1 (6 bases). Germline assignment: CDR1 MNHEY and CDR2 SVGAGI. V was shortened by 6 bases and J by 1 base, with 16 bases between the two germline ends. This CDR3 spans 15 amino acids. The CDR3 loop reads CASRPSGTLSYEQYF. As DNA, the CDR3 is TGTGCCAGCAGACCCTCCGGGACACTTTCCTACGAGCAGTACTTC.

This chain links TRBV30 with TRBJ1-2; no reliable D call. Trimming removed 4 bases from V and 1 base from J, with 7 bases in between. CDR3 length equals 12 residues. Germline V gene sequence: CDR1 GTSNPN, CDR2 SVGIG (reference sequence). The CDR3: CAWNGDNYGYTF. The CDR3 DNA follows: TGTGCCTGGAATGGAGATAACTATGGCTACACCTTC.

V gene TRBV7-8 combines with J gene TRBJ1-5; possibly TRBD1 for D (5 bases). This CDR3 comprises 14 residues. Trimming took 3 bases from V and 1 from J, leaving 7 bases between them. Germline CDR1 is SGHVS and CDR2 is FQNEAQ. The CDR3 DNA is TGTGCCAGCAGCTTGGACATAAGCAATCAGCCCCAGCATTTT. Protein sequence: CASSLDISNQPQHF.

V is TRBV7-2 and J is TRBJ2-2; unclear D gene. The CDR3 contains 14 residues. Germline assignment: CDR1 SGHTA and CDR2 FQGNSA. V shed 1 base and J shed 4 bases, with 7 bases lying between them. CDR3 loop: CASSLVQATGELFF. The CDR3 DNA is TGTGCCAGCAGCTTAGTCCAGGCCACCGGGGAGCTGTTTTTT.